This T cell receptor (beta chain) was profiled in a study of T cells in Graves' hyperthyroidism and ophthalmopathy. The sample holds many counts of this clonotype. The TCR beta CDR3 regions underwent amplification using RNA transcripts as the source. The HTBI primer set served for first-round RT-PCR of the TCR CDR3. TCRdb re-called the multiplex PCR reads through MiXCR, storing one row per CDR3 protein. The sample records some 50,000 distinct CDR3 sequences, approximately 50% being singletons. In germline, CDR1 is MDHEN, CDR2 SYDVKM. CDR3 length equals 12 residues. Trimming shortened V by 7 bases and J by 6 bases, and 10 bases separated the two germline ends.

The sequence was collected from a man aged 18 to 29 with Graves' hyperthyroidism. The chain carries TRBV28 and TRBJ1-5; tentative D call: TRBD1 (5 bases). The sample consisted of peripheral blood or thyroid tissue (not recorded which). CDR3 nucleotides: TGTGCCAGCAAAGGGGAGGCTCAGCCCCAGCATTTT. It is translated as CASKGEAQPQHF.